This T cell receptor beta chain derives from a study of long-term antiretroviral therapy in people with HIV. Study-level results: HIV repertoires spanned narrower CDR3 length ranges than controls.

The authors ran the immunoSEQ assay, v3.0, at survey level. Clones were sequenced by immunoSEQ multiplex PCR, and TCRdb holds only the in-frame ones, with some missing. The sample lists roughly 28,000 clones, 95% occurring once. As concerns this clone: Its antigen is not identified.

The CDR3 covers 13 residues. Germline V gives CDR1 SGHVS, CDR2 FQNEAQ. V gave up 1 base and J gave up 5 bases, with 8 bases separating them. Specimens held roughly 0.95-11 million cryopreserved PBMC prior to DNA extraction. V and J are TRBV7-8 and TRBJ2-5, with D possibly matching TRBD2 (6 bases). This specimen was unsorted PBMCs, taken 5.3 years after starting antiretroviral therapy. The clonotype comes from a man aged 50 or older with HIV. The CDR3 coding sequence is TGTGCCAGCAGCTTAGAACTAGCCGAGACCCAGTACTTC. It codes for CASSLELAETQYF.